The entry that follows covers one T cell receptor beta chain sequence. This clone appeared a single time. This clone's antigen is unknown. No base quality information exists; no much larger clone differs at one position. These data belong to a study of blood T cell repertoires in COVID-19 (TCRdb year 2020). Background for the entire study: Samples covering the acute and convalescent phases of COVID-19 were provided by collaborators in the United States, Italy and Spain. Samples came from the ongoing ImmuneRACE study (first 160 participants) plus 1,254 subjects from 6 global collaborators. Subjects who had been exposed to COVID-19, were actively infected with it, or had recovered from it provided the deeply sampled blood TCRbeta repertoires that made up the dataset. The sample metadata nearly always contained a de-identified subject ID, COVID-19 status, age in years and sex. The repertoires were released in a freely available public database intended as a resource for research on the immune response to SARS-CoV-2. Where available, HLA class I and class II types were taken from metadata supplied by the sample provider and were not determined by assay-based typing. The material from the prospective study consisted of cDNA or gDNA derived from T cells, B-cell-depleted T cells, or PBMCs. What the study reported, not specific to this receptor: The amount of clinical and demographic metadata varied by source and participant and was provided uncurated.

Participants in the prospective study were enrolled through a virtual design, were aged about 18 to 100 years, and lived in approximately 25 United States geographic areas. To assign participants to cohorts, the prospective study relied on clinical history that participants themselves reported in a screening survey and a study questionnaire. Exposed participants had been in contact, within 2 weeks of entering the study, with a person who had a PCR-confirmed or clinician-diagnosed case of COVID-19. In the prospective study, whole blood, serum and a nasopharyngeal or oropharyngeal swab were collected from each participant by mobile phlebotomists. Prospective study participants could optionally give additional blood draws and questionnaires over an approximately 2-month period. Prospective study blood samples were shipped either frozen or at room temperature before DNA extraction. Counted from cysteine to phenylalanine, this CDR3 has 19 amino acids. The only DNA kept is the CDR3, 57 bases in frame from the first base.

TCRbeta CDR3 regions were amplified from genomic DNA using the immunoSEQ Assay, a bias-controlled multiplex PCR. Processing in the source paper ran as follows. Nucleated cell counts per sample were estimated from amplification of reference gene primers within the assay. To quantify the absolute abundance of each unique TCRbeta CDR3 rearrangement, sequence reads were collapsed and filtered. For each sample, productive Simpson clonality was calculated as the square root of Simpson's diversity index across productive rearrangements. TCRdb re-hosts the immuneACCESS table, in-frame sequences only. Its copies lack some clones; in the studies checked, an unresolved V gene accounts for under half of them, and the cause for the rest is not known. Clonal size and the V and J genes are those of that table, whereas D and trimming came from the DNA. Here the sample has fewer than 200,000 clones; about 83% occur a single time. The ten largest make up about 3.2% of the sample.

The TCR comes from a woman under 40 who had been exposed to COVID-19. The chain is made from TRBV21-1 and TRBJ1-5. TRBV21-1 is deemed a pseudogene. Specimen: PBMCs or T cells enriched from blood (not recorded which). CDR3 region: CASSKDRRGHRYSNQPQHF. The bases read TGTGCCAGCAGCAAAGATCGGAGGGGCCATCGTTATAGCAATCAGCCCCAGCATTTT.